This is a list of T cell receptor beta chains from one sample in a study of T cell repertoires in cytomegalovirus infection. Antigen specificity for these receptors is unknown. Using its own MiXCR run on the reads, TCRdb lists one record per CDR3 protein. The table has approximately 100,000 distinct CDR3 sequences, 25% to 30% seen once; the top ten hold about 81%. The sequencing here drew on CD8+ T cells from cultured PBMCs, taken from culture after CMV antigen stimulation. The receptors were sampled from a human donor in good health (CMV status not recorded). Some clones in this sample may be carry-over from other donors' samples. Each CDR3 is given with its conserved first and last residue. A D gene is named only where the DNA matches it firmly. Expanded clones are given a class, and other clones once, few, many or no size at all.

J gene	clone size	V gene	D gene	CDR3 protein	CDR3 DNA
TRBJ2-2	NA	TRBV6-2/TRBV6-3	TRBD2	CASRTLAGGTHGELFF	TGTGCCAGCAGGACACTAGCGGGGGGGACCCACGGGGAGCTGTTTTTT
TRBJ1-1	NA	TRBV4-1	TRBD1	CASSAQGGDTEAFF	TGCGCCAGCAGCGCACAGGGGGGTGACACTGAAGCTTTCTTT
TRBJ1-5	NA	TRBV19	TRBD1	CASSIGQGNNQPQHF	TGTGCCAGTAGTATCGGACAGGGCAACAATCAGCCCCAGCATTTT
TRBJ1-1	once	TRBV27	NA	CASSLGRGLEAFF	TGTGCCAGCAGTTTAGGGCGGGGGCTTGAAGCTTTCTTT
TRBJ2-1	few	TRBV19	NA	CASSMVYSDEQFF	TGTGCCAGTAGTATGGTTTATTCCGATGAGCAGTTCTTC
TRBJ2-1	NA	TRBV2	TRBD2	CASSEERGGFNEQFF	TGTGCCAGCAGTGAGGAGCGGGGGGGCTTCAATGAGCAGTTCTTC
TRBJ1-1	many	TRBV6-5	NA	CASSYSRFRQNTEAFF	TGTGCCAGCAGTTACTCGAGGTTCAGGCAGAACACTGAAGCTTTCTTT
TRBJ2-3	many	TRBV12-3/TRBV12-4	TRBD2	CASSLTGTGGGTDTQYF	TGTGCCAGCAGTTTAACCGGAACTGGGGGGGGCACAGATACGCAGTATTTT
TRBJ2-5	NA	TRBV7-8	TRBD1	CASSLGTGQQETQYF	TGTGCCAGCAGCTTAGGAACGGGACAGCAAGAGACCCAGTACTTC
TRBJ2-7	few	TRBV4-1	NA	CASSQDRGSPYEQYF	TGCGCCAGCAGCCAAGATCGGGGGTCCCCCTACGAGCAGTACTTC
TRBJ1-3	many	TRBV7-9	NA	CASSATGRKLDFSGNTIYF	TGTGCCAGCAGCGCAACAGGGCGCAAACTTGACTTCTCTGGAAACACCATATATTTT
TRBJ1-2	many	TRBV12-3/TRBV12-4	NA	CASSLSAGVAIDYGYTF	TGTGCCAGCAGTTTATCGGCAGGGGTGGCAATTGACTATGGCTACACCTTC
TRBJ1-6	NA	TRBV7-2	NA	CASSLIQANSPLHF	TGTGCCAGCAGCTTAATCCAGGCGAATTCACCCCTCCACTTT
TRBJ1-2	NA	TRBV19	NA	CASTWWIRDGDGYTF	TGTGCCAGTACCTGGTGGATCCGTGATGGGGACGGCTACACCTTC
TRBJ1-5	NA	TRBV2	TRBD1	CASSEGTGGHQPQHF	TGTGCCAGCAGTGAGGGGACAGGGGGCCATCAGCCCCAGCATTTT
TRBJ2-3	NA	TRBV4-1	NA	CASSHVPGKGSDTQYF	TGCGCCAGCAGCCACGTCCCCGGCAAGGGTTCAGATACGCAGTATTTT
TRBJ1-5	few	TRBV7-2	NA	CASSPHGNQPQHF	TGTGCCAGCAGCCCCCACGGCAATCAGCCCCAGCATTTT
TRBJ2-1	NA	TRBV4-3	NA	CASSQAGSGGNEQFF	TGCGCCAGCAGCCAAGCGGGTAGCGGTGGTAATGAGCAGTTCTTC
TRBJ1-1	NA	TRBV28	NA	CANSSAWISTEAFF	TGTGCCAACAGTTCGGCCTGGATTAGCACTGAAGCTTTCTTT
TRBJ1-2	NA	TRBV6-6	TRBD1	CASIKTGDGYTF	TGTGCCAGCATCAAGACAGGGGATGGCTACACCTTC
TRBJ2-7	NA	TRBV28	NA	CASTQIGQYEQYF	TGTGCCAGCACCCAGATCGGACAGTACGAGCAGTACTTC
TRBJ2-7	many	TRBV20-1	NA	CSARGQAYEQYF	TGCAGTGCTAGAGGTCAGGCCTACGAGCAGTACTTC
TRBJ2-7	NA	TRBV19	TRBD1	CASSPGTGGKDEQYF	TGTGCCAGTAGTCCCGGGACAGGGGGAAAGGACGAGCAGTACTTC
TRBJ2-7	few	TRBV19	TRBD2	CASSIGGGGSIYEQYF	TGTGCCAGTAGTATAGGAGGCGGGGGGAGCATCTACGAGCAGTACTTC
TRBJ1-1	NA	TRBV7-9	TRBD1	CASSLSGTGEVNTEAFF	TGTGCCAGCAGCTTATCAGGGACAGGGGAGGTGAACACTGAAGCTTTCTTT
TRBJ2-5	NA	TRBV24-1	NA	CATSDLSVGTGETQYF	TGTGCCACCAGTGATTTGTCGGTCGGAACAGGGGAGACCCAGTACTTC
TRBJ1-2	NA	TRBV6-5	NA	CASSYEPNYGYTF	TGTGCCAGCAGTTACGAGCCTAACTATGGCTACACCTTC
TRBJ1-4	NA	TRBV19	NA	CASSMRTVATNEKLFF	TGTGCCAGTAGTATGCGGACAGTTGCAACTAATGAAAAACTGTTTTTT
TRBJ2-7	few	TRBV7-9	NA	CASSSRGSGEQYF	TGTGCCAGCAGCTCCCGGGGGTCTGGGGAGCAGTACTTC
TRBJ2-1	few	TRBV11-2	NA	CASSLLPNNEQFF	TGTGCCAGCAGCTTACTCCCGAACAATGAGCAGTTCTTC
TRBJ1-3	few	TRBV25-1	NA	CASRASTGGNTIYF	TGTGCCAGCAGGGCCTCCACAGGAGGAAACACCATATATTTT
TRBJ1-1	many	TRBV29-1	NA	CSVEAATLNTEAFF	TGCAGCGTTGAGGCAGCTACCTTGAACACTGAAGCTTTCTTT
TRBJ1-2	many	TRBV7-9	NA	CASSLEGARGYTF	TGTGCCAGCAGCTTAGAAGGAGCTCGGGGCTACACCTTC
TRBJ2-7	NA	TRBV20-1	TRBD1	CSAPEGAAYEQYF	TGCAGTGCCCCCGAGGGGGCGGCCTACGAGCAGTACTTC
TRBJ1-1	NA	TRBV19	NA	CASSIAGGGYTEAFF	TGTGCCAGTAGTATAGCAGGTGGGGGGTACACTGAAGCTTTCTTT
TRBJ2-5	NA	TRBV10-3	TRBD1	CAISPDRIVQETQYF	TGTGCCATCAGTCCGGACAGGATCGTACAAGAGACCCAGTACTTC
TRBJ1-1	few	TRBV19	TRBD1	CASSIVQDRGWPQTEAFF	TGTGCCAGTAGTATAGTTCAGGACAGGGGATGGCCGCAGACTGAAGCTTTCTTT
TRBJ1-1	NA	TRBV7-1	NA	CASTHLGTEAFF	TGTGCCAGCACCCATCTGGGCACTGAAGCTTTCTTT
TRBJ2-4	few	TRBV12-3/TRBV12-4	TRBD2	CASSISGGAQNIQYF	TGTGCCAGTTCGATTAGCGGGGGGGCACAGAACATTCAGTACTTC
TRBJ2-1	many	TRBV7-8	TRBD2	CASSLGGASGGVHNEQFF	TGTGCCAGCAGCTTAGGGGGCGCCAGCGGGGGGGTTCACAATGAGCAGTTCTTC
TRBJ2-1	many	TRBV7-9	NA	CASSLVDSNNEQFF	TGTGCCAGCAGCTTAGTGGACAGCAACAATGAGCAGTTCTTC
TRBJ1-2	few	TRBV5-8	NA	CASRGNGYTF	TGTGCCAGCAGGGGGAATGGCTACACCTTC
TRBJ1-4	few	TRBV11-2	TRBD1	CASSLELGGQKLFF	TGTGCCAGCAGCCTCGAATTAGGGGGCCAAAAACTGTTTTTT
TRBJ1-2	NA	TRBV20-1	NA	CSAPEGDGAFIMASTF	TGCAGTGCTCCCGAGGGCGACGGGGCTTTTATTATGGCTAGCACCTTC